Below are 19 T cell receptor beta chains sequenced from a single sample in a study of identical twins. TCRdb reprocessed the 5' RACE reads with MiXCR, giving one entry per CDR3 protein. The repertoire holds 400,000 to 550,000 distinct CDR3 sequences, with around 24% as singletons. Separately, the same data were catalogued under a study of T cells expressing NK-cell markers.

The specimen sequenced was CD4+ T cells sorted from blood. The receptor source for this set is a woman aged 18-29 years in good health.

This clonotype has just a few counts. The rearrangement links TRBV12-3 or TRBV12-4 to TRBJ2-7, with D perhaps matching TRBD1 (6 bases). This CDR3 contains 13 residues. With 1 base removed from V and 5 bases from J, the gap between germline ends came to 9 bases. CDR3 amino acids: CASSLDRAHEQYF. The CDR3 DNA reads TGTGCCAGCAGTTTAGACAGGGCCCACGAGCAGTACTTC.

This clonotype was observed a handful of times. The gene calls are TRBV9 and TRBJ1-2; the D gene is possibly TRBD1 (6 bases). V was cut by 3 bases and J by 12 bases, with 12 bases left in between. Germline CDR1 reads SGDLS; CDR2 reads YYNGEE. The CDR3 totals 11 residues. The CDR3 nucleotides read TGTGCCAGCAGCGGGCGGTCAGGGGACACCTTC. This translates into CASSGRSGDTF.

This clonotype came up many times. The chain couples TRBV12-3 or TRBV12-4 to TRBJ1-3; tentatively, D is TRBD1 (5 bases). Trimming removed 4 bases from V and 4 bases from J, with 11 bases in between. The CDR3 consists of 14 residues. The CDR3 sequence: CASSWGRVGNTIYF. In DNA form, the CDR3 reads TGTGCCAGCAGTTGGGGCAGGGTCGGAAACACCATATATTTT.

This clonotype was seen a few times. The CDR3 loop is CASKTGRGEYNEQFF. CDR3 nucleotide sequence: TGTGCCAGCAAAACTGGGCGGGGCGAATACAATGAGCAGTTCTTC. The chain combines TRBV12-3 or TRBV12-4 with TRBJ2-1; possible D gene TRBD2, 6 bases. The CDR3 runs 15 residues. V lost 7 bases, J lost 4 bases, and 17 bases lay in between.

This clonotype was observed a handful of times. The chain employs TRBV12-3 or TRBV12-4 and TRBJ1-2; D unresolved. V was trimmed by 3 bases and J by 6 bases, leaving 11 bases between them. There are 13 residues in the CDR3. CDR3 bases: TGTGCCAGCAGTTTCCGTCCCGGCGATGGCTACACCTTC. Translation gives CASSFRPGDGYTF.

The chain has TRBV10-3 and TRBJ2-1; 7 bases agree with TRBD2. The CDR3 is 13 residues long. After removal of 4 bases from V and 7 bases from J, the junction contained 4 bases not matched to a gene. Germline lookup yields CDR1 ENHRY and CDR2 SYGVKD. Here the CDR3 reads CAISALASNEQFF. CDR3 sequence (DNA): TGTGCCATCAGTGCACTAGCGAGTAATGAGCAGTTCTTC.

This clonotype was found a few times. V usage is TRBV5-1 and J usage is TRBJ2-1; D perhaps matches TRBD1 (5 bases). In germline, CDR1 is SGHRS, CDR2 YFSETQ. This CDR3 contains 14 residues. The germline V and J ends were trimmed by 0 bases and 1 base, with 5 bases remaining between them. The CDR3 spells CASSLEGSYNEQFF. CDR3 in DNA: TGCGCCAGCAGCTTGGAGGGGTCCTACAATGAGCAGTTCTTC.

This clonotype was seen only a few times. The V call is TRBV4-2, the J call TRBJ2-7, with TRBD2 matching 7 bases. Germline V gene sequence: CDR1 LGHNA, CDR2 YNFKEQ. This CDR3 is 16 amino acids long. The J segment lost 4 bases and the V segment lost 3 bases, leaving 12 bases of the junction unmatched. CDR3 region: CASSQRSSGVGYEQYF. The DNA for the CDR3 is TGTGCCAGCAGCCAGAGATCTAGCGGAGTGGGATACGAGCAGTACTTC.

The chain is built from TRBV5-1 and TRBJ1-1; TRBD1 agrees at 8 bases. CDR1 and CDR2 (germline): SGHRS, YFSETQ. With V trimmed by 5 bases and J by 0 bases, 9 bases remained unmatched. This CDR3 contains 16 residues. CDR3 in amino acids: CASSLYDRGMNTEAFF. The CDR3 bases are TGCGCCAGCAGTTTATACGACAGGGGAATGAACACTGAAGCTTTCTTT.

The chain uses TRBV5-6 and TRBJ1-5, with 7 bases that match TRBD1. Germline trimming cut 2 bases from V and 5 bases from J; bases unmatched to any gene: 1. The CDR3 has 13 amino acids. Germline assignment: CDR1 SGHDT and CDR2 YYEEEE. The CDR3 DNA reads as TGTGCCAGCAGCTTTACAGGGGATCAGCCCCAGCATTTT. This codes for CASSFTGDQPQHF. Based on the CDR3 plus reference TRBV5-6 and TRBJ1-5, the full variable domain is DAGVTQSPTHLIKTRGQQVTLRCSPKSGHDTVSWYQQALGQGPQFIFQYYEEEERQRGNFPDRFSGHQFPNYSSELNVNALLLGDSALYLCASSFTGDQPQHFGDGTRLSIL.

In this sample, this clonotype turned up many times. The rearrangement links TRBV2 to TRBJ2-1; no clear D. The CDR3 has 12 amino acids. V was trimmed by 7 bases and J by 10 bases, leaving 14 bases between them. CDR1 SNHLY and CDR2 FYNNEI come from the germline V gene. CDR3 DNA: TGTGCCAGCACGGGCTCGCCGGAGGAGCAGTTCTTC. Translation: CASTGSPEEQFF.

J is TRBJ2-7 and V is TRBV5-6, with D possibly being TRBD2 (6 bases). Trimming removed 4 bases at V and 0 bases at J, with 14 bases between. The CDR3 runs 15 residues. Germline CDR1 and CDR2: SGHDT and YYEEEE. CDR3 amino acids: CASSPLGTLSYEQYF. CDR3 nucleotides: TGTGCCAGCAGCCCCCTAGGGACTCTCTCCTACGAGCAGTACTTC.

The CDR3: CSARWTGDNEQFF. The CDR3 DNA is TGCAGTGCTAGGTGGACAGGGGACAATGAGCAGTTCTTC. The gene calls are TRBV20-1 and TRBJ2-1, with TRBD1 matching over 9 bases. This CDR3 comprises 13 residues. The germline CDR1 and CDR2 sequences are DFQATT and SNEGSKA (reference sequence). With V trimmed by 3 bases and J by 5 bases, 2 bases remained unmatched.

CDR3 amino acids: CAINRGGSTDTQYF. CDR3 in DNA: TGTGCCATCAACAGGGGCGGGAGCACAGATACGCAGTATTTT. The chain has TRBV10-3 and TRBJ2-3; TRBD1 agrees at 7 bases. J gave up 0 bases and V 7 bases, and 4 bases lay outside the gene matches. In germline, CDR1 is ENHRY, CDR2 SYGVKD. The CDR3 extends over 14 amino acids.

This clonotype appeared many times. This chain joins TRBV11-2 and TRBJ2-1, with 15 bases lining up with TRBD2. The CDR3 has 18 residues. Germline-derived CDR1 and CDR2 are SGHAT and FQNNGV. V was clipped by 5 bases and J by 4 bases; unmatched bases: 9. CDR3 coding DNA: TGTGCCAGCAGCCCCCAGGGACTAGCGGGGGGAGCTTACAATGAGCAGTTCTTC. Residues: CASSPQGLAGGAYNEQFF.

The chain employs TRBV20-1 and TRBJ2-1; TRBD2 might be the D (6 bases). This CDR3 is 15 amino acids long. V was pared by 3 bases and J by 0 bases, with 12 bases between. Germline CDR1 DFQATT, CDR2 SNEGSKA (reference sequence). The CDR3 spells CSARTGELSYNEQFF. CDR3 nucleotide sequence: TGCAGTGCTAGGACGGGGGAGCTCTCCTACAATGAGCAGTTCTTC.

The V gene is TRBV7-2, the J gene TRBJ2-4; no definite D call. The germline V gene has CDR1 SGHTA and CDR2 FQGNSA. V was clipped by 3 bases and J by 3 bases, with 9 bases between them. This CDR3 is built from 14 residues. DNA for the CDR3: TGTGCCAGCAGCTTGACTGGGGTCAAAAACATTCAGTACTTC. It encodes CASSLTGVKNIQYF.

The rearrangement links TRBV5-1 to TRBJ2-5, with D perhaps TRBD1 (6 bases). Germline V CDR1 and CDR2: SGHRS, YFSETQ. V lost 3 bases, J lost 5 bases, and 20 bases lay in between. CDR3 length equals 16 residues. CDR3 nucleotide sequence: TGCGCCAGCAGCTGGAACCGGGACACGGGGTTGGAGACCCAGTACTTC. It translates to CASSWNRDTGLETQYF.

In its sample, this clonotype was seen a few times. The J gene is TRBJ2-7, the V gene TRBV27; unclear D gene. Germline CDR1 reads MNHEY; CDR2 reads SMNVEV (reference sequence). The CDR3 extends over 13 amino acids. Trimming left V 5 bases short and J 6 bases short, with 14 bases between. CDR3 region: CASSPSVSLEQYF. CDR3 sequence (DNA): TGTGCCAGCAGTCCCTCTGTCTCTCTCGAGCAGTACTTC.